Presented here are 7 T cell receptor beta chains from one specimen sequenced in a study of blood T cell repertoires in COVID-19 (dated by TCRdb to the early 2020s). Libraries were made using the immunoSEQ multiplex PCR assay. TCRdb mirrors the immuneACCESS table, restricted to in-frame sequences. Some clones are absent from its copies; in checked studies, under half trace to an unresolved V gene, and the reason for the others is unknown. Here the sample has about 200,000 clones; 70% to 90% occur a single time. Of the sample, around 3.1% falls within the top ten clones. Sample: peripheral blood. Receptors originate from a man between 60 and 70 years old with acute or convalescent COVID-19.

This chain joins TRBV6-2 or TRBV6-3 and TRBJ2-3; a weak D match, TRBD2 (5 bases). V was pared by 1 base and J by 5 bases, with 13 bases between. The CDR3 consists of 15 residues. Per the germline V gene, CDR1 is MNHEY and CDR2 is SVGEGT. CDR3 nucleotide sequence: TGTGCCAGCAGTTACTTGGCTCCCCGGGGAGATACGCAGTATTTT. Its protein product is CASSYLAPRGDTQYF.

The chain joins TRBV15 to TRBJ2-7; weak D call: TRBD2 (5 bases). Per the germline V gene, CDR1 is LNHNV and CDR2 is YYDKDF (reference sequence). The germline V and J ends were trimmed by 4 bases and 6 bases, with 10 bases remaining between them. The CDR3 has 12 amino acids. The CDR3 is CATSTRTREQYF. The CDR3 DNA reads as TGTGCCACCAGCACTAGGACTCGCGAGCAGTACTTC.

The chain employs TRBV5-1 and TRBJ2-1; 7 bases align to TRBD1. Germline CDR1 and CDR2: SGHRS and YFSETQ. With 2 bases clipped from V and 4 bases from J, the junction kept 6 bases outside the gene matches. The CDR3 spans 15 residues. CDR3 amino acids: CASSFAGTDYNEQFF. CDR3 in DNA: TGCGCCAGCAGCTTCGCCGGGACAGATTACAATGAGCAGTTCTTC.

The rearrangement joins TRBV5-1 to TRBJ2-2, with 9 bases that match TRBD2. The junction had 8 bases not matched to a gene; V was cut back by 0 bases and J by 5 bases. The CDR3 has 17 amino acids. Germline CDR1 and CDR2: SGHRS and YFSETQ. The CDR3, as DNA: TGCGCCAGCAGCTTGGATTCACTAGCGGGCCGGACCGGGGAGCTGTTTTTT. This sequence encodes CASSLDSLAGRTGELFF. The whole variable domain, filled in from reference TRBV5-1 and TRBJ2-2, reads KAGVTQTPRYLIKTRGQQVTLSCSPISGHRSVSWYQQTPGQGLQFLFEYFSETQRNKGNFPGRFSGRQFSNSRSEMNVSTLELGDSALYLCASSLDSLAGRTGELFFGEGSRLTVL.

The chain carries TRBV30 and TRBJ1-6, with 10 positions matching TRBD1. CDR3 length equals 16 residues. V dropped 4 bases and J dropped 10; count of bases not matched to a gene: 13. Germline V lookup: CDR1 GTSNPN, CDR2 SVGIG (reference sequence). The DNA of the CDR3 is TGTGCCTGGACCCAGATCCCGGGACAGGGGCGATCACCCCTCCACTTT. Amino acids: CAWTQIPGQGRSPLHF.

The rearrangement uses TRBV2 and TRBJ1-1, with D unresolved. Trimming shortened V by 4 bases and J by 1 base, and 7 bases separated the two germline ends. The CDR3 extends over 13 amino acids. The V gene's germline CDR1 is SNHLY and CDR2 FYNNEI. The CDR3 DNA reads as TGTGCCAGCAGTGTAGAGCCGAACACTGAAGCTTTCTTT. It codes for CASSVEPNTEAFF.

V is TRBV3-1 (or the pseudogene TRBV3-2) and J is TRBJ2-5; 9 positions match TRBD2. After removal of 4 bases from V and 2 bases from J, the junction contained 8 bases not matched to a gene. The length of the CDR3 is 16 residues. Germline CDR1 LGHDT, CDR2 YNNKEL (reference sequence). DNA of the CDR3: TGTGCCAGCAGCCCCGGTCCCGCGGGGGGGCAAGAGACCCAGTACTTC. This translates into CASSPGPAGGQETQYF.